The 31 T cell receptor beta chains in this list originate from one sample, sequenced in a study of blood T cell repertoires in COVID-19. TCRdb's copy holds only in-frame clones and misses some; the assay was immunoSEQ multiplex PCR. This table has roughly 100,000 clones, more than 70% appearing once. The material sequenced was peripheral blood. The source of these receptors is a woman aged 80 or over in a cohort sampled during active COVID-19.

This clone is a singleton in its sample. The genes are TRBV3-1 (or the pseudogene TRBV3-2) and TRBJ2-3, with 9 bases matching TRBD2. CDR3 length equals 16 residues. The germline V gene encodes CDR1 LGHDT and CDR2 YNNKEL (reference sequence). Trimming removed 1 base from V and 4 bases from J; junction bases left unmatched: 6. CDR3 DNA sequence: TGTGCCAGCAGCCAAGGCGGCGGGAGGGCATCAGATACGCAGTATTTT. Encoded protein: CASSQGGGRASDTQYF.

This clone occurred a few times. The chain combines TRBV19 with TRBJ2-3, with 8 bases that match TRBD1. V lost 3 bases to trimming and J lost 1 base; unmatched junction nucleotides: 12. Germline V gives CDR1 LNHDA, CDR2 SQIVND (reference sequence). CDR3 length equals 18 residues. The CDR3 reads CASSIPRSGQGRTDTQYF. The CDR3 DNA follows: TGTGCCAGTAGTATCCCCCGCTCCGGACAGGGACGCACAGATACGCAGTATTTT.

In this sample, this clone turned up once. The rearrangement links TRBV12-5 to TRBJ1-4; 8 positions agree with TRBD1. Losses at the gene ends were 4 bases for V and 7 bases for J; bases not matched to a gene: 5. CDR3 size: 14 residues. Germline V CDR1 and CDR2: LGHNT, FRNRAP. The CDR3 here is CASGSGQEIEKLFF. Here the CDR3 DNA reads TGTGCTAGTGGTTCGGGACAGGAAATTGAAAAACTGTTTTTT.

The chain joins TRBV7-6 to TRBJ2-1, with 10 bases fitting TRBD2. With V trimmed by 1 base and J by 0 bases, 6 bases remained unmatched. CDR3 size: 18 residues. The germline gives CDR1 SGHVS, CDR2 FNYEAQ. Here the CDR3 DNA reads TGTGCCAGCAGCTTAGGAACTAGCGGGGCCCTCTCCTACAATGAGCAGTTCTTC. It specifies CASSLGTSGALSYNEQFF.

This clone has a single count. V is TRBV20-1 and J is TRBJ2-7; D is ambiguous. The V and J ends lost 6 bases and 2 bases respectively, with 5 bases between them. In germline, CDR1 is DFQATT, CDR2 SNEGSKA (reference sequence). CDR3 length equals 10 residues. CDR3 loop: CSAEPYEQYF. CDR3 bases: TGCAGTGCGGAGCCCTACGAGCAGTACTTC.

This chain uses TRBV6-5 with TRBJ1-2, with D possibly matching TRBD1 (5 bases). The CDR3 totals 13 residues. Germline CDR1 is MNHEY and CDR2 is SVGAGI. Deletions cut 6 bases from V and 4 bases from J, with 12 bases between. The CDR3 coding sequence is TGTGCCAGCAGCCTGACAGCTCCCTATGGCTACACCTTC. Translated: CASSLTAPYGYTF.

This clone was seen just once. V is TRBV10-3 and J is TRBJ1-3; D possibly corresponds to TRBD1 (5 bases). This CDR3 is built from 16 residues. V was cut by 0 bases and J by 0 bases, with 9 bases left in between. Per the germline V gene, CDR1 is ENHRY and CDR2 is SYGVKD. In nucleotides, the CDR3 is TGTGCCATCAGTGAGTCGCCAGGGAACTCTGGAAACACCATATATTTT. Its translation is CAISESPGNSGNTIYF.

The table lists this clone with a count of one. The chain employs TRBV3-1 (or the pseudogene TRBV3-2) and TRBJ2-3, with 11 positions matching TRBD2. Trimming at V came to 3 bases and at J to 5 bases, leaving 4 bases not matched to a gene. Germline V lookup: CDR1 LGHDT, CDR2 YNNKEL (reference sequence). The CDR3 loop spans 15 amino acids. The CDR3 region is CASSQLAGGGDTQYF. Written as DNA, the CDR3 is TGTGCCAGCAGCCAGCTAGCGGGAGGAGGAGATACGCAGTATTTT.

The chain couples TRBV28 to TRBJ1-5, with 8 positions matching TRBD1. This CDR3 comprises 15 residues. J was trimmed by 0 bases and V by 6 bases; bases with no gene match: 4. Germline assignment: CDR1 MDHEN and CDR2 SYDVKM. In DNA, the CDR3 is TGTGCCAGCAGGGGGACAGGTTATAGCAATCAGCCCCAGCATTTT. Its translation: CASRGTGYSNQPQHF.

J is TRBJ2-6 and V is TRBV7-2, with 12 nucleotides matching TRBD2. The CDR3 length is 19 residues. V lost 4 bases, J lost 0 bases, and 7 bases stayed unmatched. Germline V CDR1 and CDR2: SGHTA, FQGNSA. DNA of the CDR3: TGTGCCAGCAGCTCTAGCGGGAGGGCACTACCCTCTGGGGCCAACGTCCTGACTTTC. Amino acid sequence: CASSSSGRALPSGANVLTF.

This clone showed up just once. The chain joins TRBV2 to TRBJ1-3, with D uncertain. The CDR3 contains 14 residues. Trimming left V 3 bases short and J 6 bases short, with 12 bases between. The germline V gene encodes CDR1 SNHLY and CDR2 FYNNEI. CDR3 residues: CASSDWQVANTIYF. CDR3 sequence (DNA): TGTGCCAGCAGTGATTGGCAGGTTGCAAACACCATATATTTT.

The V and J genes are TRBV15 and TRBJ1-2; no clear D gene. Germline lookup yields CDR1 LNHNV and CDR2 YYDKDF (reference sequence). This CDR3 is 14 amino acids long. The V gene lost 0 bases and the J gene lost 1 base, with 6 bases spanning the gap. CDR3 bases: TGTGCCACCAGCAGAGATAGTAATAACTATGGCTACACCTTC. As protein: CATSRDSNNYGYTF. Using reference TRBV15 and TRBJ1-2 for the parts outside the CDR3, the full variable domain is DAMVIQNPRYQVTQFGKPVTLSCSQTLNHNVMYWYQQKSSQAPKLLFHYYDKDFNNEADTPDNFQSRRPNTSFCFLDIRSPGLGDTAMYLCATSRDSNNYGYTFGSGTRLTVV.

V usage is TRBV25-1 and J usage is TRBJ2-1; 14 nucleotides align to TRBD2. The CDR3 has 16 residues. Germline-derived CDR1 and CDR2 are MGHDK and SYGVNS. V shed 3 bases and J 8 bases; nucleotides not matched to a gene: 6. For the CDR3, the DNA is TGTGCCAGCAGTGATTCGGGGACTAGCGGGAGATATGAGCAGTTCTTC. This sequence encodes CASSDSGTSGRYEQFF.

The chain has TRBV6-5 and TRBJ1-5; TRBD1 matches 9 bases. Germline assignment: CDR1 MNHEY and CDR2 SVGAGI. Trimming at V came to 8 bases and at J to 4 bases, leaving 3 bases not matched to a gene. CDR3 length: 13 residues. CDR3 sequence: CASGTGFNQPQHF. CDR3 nucleotide sequence: TGTGCCAGCGGGACAGGGTTTAATCAGCCCCAGCATTTT.

This clone was seen a single time. The chain combines TRBV5-4 with TRBJ2-3, with TRBD2 matching over 10 bases. CDR1 SGHNT and CDR2 YYREEE come from the germline V gene (reference sequence). This CDR3 is built from 16 residues. Trimming at V came to 0 bases and at J to 4 bases, leaving 5 bases not matched to a gene. The CDR3 DNA reads as TGTGCCAGCAGCTTGGCCGGGACTAGCGCGGCAGATACGCAGTATTTT. Translating it yields CASSLAGTSAADTQYF. The full variable domain, completed using reference TRBV5-4 and TRBJ2-3, is ETGVTQSPTHLIKTRGQQVTLRCSSQSGHNTVSWYQQALGQGPQFIFQYYREEENGRGNFPPRFSGLQFPNYSSELNVNALELDDSALYLCASSLAGTSAADTQYFGPGTRLTVL.

The CDR3 DNA is TGCAGCTTGGAACCGACAGCCGATACGCAGTATTTT. Amino acid sequence: CSLEPTADTQYF. The genes are TRBV29-1 and TRBJ2-3; weak D call: TRBD1 (5 bases). From germline, CDR1 is SQVTM and CDR2 ANQGSEA. CDR3 length equals 12 residues. The V gene lost 8 bases and the J gene lost 6 bases, with 15 bases spanning the gap.

J is TRBJ1-1 and V is TRBV18, with a tentative D call TRBD1 (6 bases). The CDR3 has 16 amino acids. Germline V gives CDR1 KGHSH, CDR2 LQKENI. V shed 0 bases and J shed 2 bases, with 13 bases lying between them. CDR3 loop: CASSPPMAGANTEAFF. DNA of the CDR3: TGTGCCAGCTCACCACCGATGGCAGGGGCCAACACTGAAGCTTTCTTT.

V gene TRBV10-3 combines with J gene TRBJ2-7; TRBD1 aligns across 8 bases. Germline lookup yields CDR1 ENHRY and CDR2 SYGVKD. V was clipped by 3 bases and J by 1 base; unmatched bases: 14. This CDR3 spans 18 amino acids. The CDR3 here is CAISEYWPETGVSYEQYF. CDR3 sequence (DNA): TGTGCCATCAGTGAATACTGGCCTGAGACAGGGGTGTCCTACGAGCAGTACTTC.

The V gene is TRBV7-2, the J gene TRBJ1-1, with D perhaps matching TRBD1 (5 bases). From germline, CDR1 is SGHTA and CDR2 FQGNSA. CDR3 length equals 14 residues. V lost 1 base, J lost 4 bases, and 10 bases lay in between. CDR3 sequence reads: CASSLDWGGTEAFF. Here the CDR3 DNA reads TGTGCCAGCAGCTTAGATTGGGGGGGCACTGAAGCTTTCTTT.

Remarks on this clone: At one boundary the junction diverges from the germline segment, which might be a read error. This sequence joins TRBV7-7 and TRBJ2-5; possible D gene TRBD1, 6 bases. The CDR3 has 12 amino acids. Germline V gene data show CDR1 as SSHAT and CDR2 as FNYEAQ (reference sequence). The CDR3 loop is CASSSDPGAQYF. The CDR3 DNA follows: TGTGCTAGCAGTTCAGACCCAGGGGCCCAGTACTTC.

V usage is TRBV12-3 or TRBV12-4 and J usage is TRBJ1-5, with TRBD1 as a possible D gene (6 bases). The V end was cut by 6 bases, the J end by 11 bases, with 11 bases between. CDR3 size: 11 residues. The CDR3 DNA reads as TGTGCCAGCAGCTCGGACAGAACCCAGCATTTT. Encoded protein: CASSSDRTQHF.

This chain uses TRBV10-3 with TRBJ1-5, with 10 bases lining up with TRBD1. The J segment lost 9 bases and the V segment lost 3 bases, leaving 8 bases of the junction unmatched. Germline CDR1 reads ENHRY; CDR2 reads SYGVKD. CDR3 length equals 15 residues. The CDR3 spells CAISDLDRGYGPQHF. CDR3 sequence (DNA): TGTGCCATCAGTGATCTGGACAGGGGGTATGGGCCCCAGCATTTT.

The V and J genes are TRBV15 and TRBJ2-1; D possibly corresponds to TRBD2 (6 bases). V was shortened by 0 bases and J by 14 bases, with 11 bases between the two germline ends. Germline V CDR1 and CDR2: LNHNV, YYDKDF (reference sequence). The CDR3 has 12 residues. CDR3 nucleotide sequence: TGTGCCACCAGCAGAGAGGCAGGAGGGGAGTTCTTC. It codes for CATSREAGGEFF.

The chain couples TRBV5-4 to TRBJ2-2; TRBD2 matches 7 bases. The CDR3 is 19 amino acids. The trim removed 7 bases at V and 3 bases at J, leaving 21 bases unmatched. The V gene's germline CDR1 is SGHNT and CDR2 YYREEE (reference sequence). This CDR3 is CASDLPTRAGLPYTGELFF. The CDR3 DNA is TGTGCCAGCGATCTACCCACAAGAGCGGGACTACCTTACACCGGGGAGCTGTTTTTT.

As for this clone: Other DNA sequences within the sample encode an identical CDR3. V is TRBV5-1 and J is TRBJ1-4, with D possibly being TRBD1 (5 bases). Germline V CDR1 and CDR2: SGHRS, YFSETQ. The CDR3 totals 15 residues. Trimming took off 2 bases at V and 2 bases at J, with 10 bases between the two ends. Here the CDR3 reads CASSLGGATNEKLFF. CDR3 in DNA: TGCGCCAGCAGCTTAGGCGGGGCGACTAATGAAAAACTGTTTTTT.

This rearrangement joins TRBV12-1 to TRBJ2-1; TRBD2, the table's D call, was not compared with the DNA. TRBV12-1 is listed as a pseudogene. The length of the CDR3 is 10 residues. The CDR3 sequence: CASSLSPLFF. As DNA, the CDR3 is TGTGCCAGCAGCTTGTCCCCCTTATTCTTC.

A word on this clone: The junction departs from the called germline gene at one end, perhaps through a read error. The V and J genes are TRBV7-7 and TRBJ2-5; a possible D gene is TRBD1 (5 bases). The V gene's germline CDR1 is SSHAT and CDR2 FNYEAQ (reference sequence). The CDR3 covers 15 residues. The CDR3 spells CASSLGAGPQETQYF. Here the CDR3 DNA reads TGTGCTAGCAGCTTAGGCGCAGGGCCGCAAGAGACCCAGTACTTC. Complete variable domain (other parts from reference TRBV7-7 and TRBJ2-5): GAGVSQSPRYKVTKRGQDVTLRCDPISSHATLYWYQQALGQGPEFLTYFNYEAQPDKSGLPSDRFSAERPEGSISTLTIQRTEQRDSAMYRCASSLGAGPQETQYFGPGTRLLVL.

A single count supports this clone. This chain joins TRBV5-4 and TRBJ2-1; 14 bases align to TRBD2. Per the germline V gene, CDR1 is SGHNT and CDR2 is YYREEE (reference sequence). Trimming took 4 bases from V and 4 from J; bases not matched to a gene: 7. This CDR3 has 17 amino acids. For the CDR3, the DNA is TGTGCCAGCAGCCCCCGGACTAGCGGGGGGACTTACAATGAGCAGTTCTTC. Encoded protein: CASSPRTSGGTYNEQFF.

This chain links TRBV28 with TRBJ2-2, with a weak D call TRBD2 (6 bases). V was shortened by 4 bases and J by 4 bases, with 16 bases between the two germline ends. The germline V gene has CDR1 MDHEN and CDR2 SYDVKM. The CDR3 contains 16 residues. The CDR3 region is CASSSPSGRVTGELFF. CDR3 DNA: TGTGCCAGCAGTTCCCCCAGCGGGCGGGTCACCGGGGAGCTGTTTTTT.

The rearrangement uses TRBV12-3 or TRBV12-4 and TRBJ2-3, with D tentatively TRBD2 (6 bases). V lost 5 bases and J lost 6, with 12 bases in between. The CDR3 length is 13 residues. In DNA form, the CDR3 reads TGTGCCAGCAGTGGGTTAGGAGGGGATACGCAGTATTTT. Translation: CASSGLGGDTQYF.

This sequence joins TRBV5-6 and TRBJ1-2; D is possibly TRBD1 (6 bases). Germline CDR1 SGHDT, CDR2 YYEEEE. The CDR3 is 14 residues long. The V gene lost 0 bases and the J gene lost 4 bases, with 10 bases spanning the gap. The CDR3 region is CASSLAGQSYGYTF. CDR3 nucleotide sequence: TGTGCCAGCAGCTTGGCTGGACAGTCCTATGGCTACACCTTC.